These 20 T cell receptor beta chains came from one sample sequenced in a study of CD8 T cells in Susac syndrome. RNA, at about 0.45 to 1 ug, was reverse transcribed with random hexamers. TCRdb fed the immunoSEQ multiplex PCR reads into MiXCR, producing one record per CDR3 protein. The sample lists approximately 130,000 distinct CDR3 sequences; about 95% were seen once. Sequenced sample: CD4+ T cells from PBMCs. These TCRs come from a human donor in good health.

The chain has TRBV29-1 and TRBJ2-1; the match to TRBD2 covers 7 bases. With V trimmed by 4 bases and J by 4 bases, 19 bases remained unmatched. The length of the CDR3 is 18 residues. In germline, CDR1 is SQVTM, CDR2 ANQGSEA. The CDR3 DNA sequence: TGCAGCGTTGGCTTTTTCAGCGATGGTGGCGGGAGTTACAATGAGCAGTTCTTC. This codes for CSVGFFSDGGGSYNEQFF.

The chain is built from TRBV3-1 and TRBJ1-3; no clear D gene. Trimming stripped 4 bases from V and 3 bases from J, with 13 bases between. Germline V gene lookup returns CDR1 LGHDT and CDR2 YNNKEL (reference sequence). The CDR3 runs to 15 residues. The DNA for the CDR3 is TGTGCCAGCAGCCCTTTTGATGGAGATGGAAACACCATATATTTT. This sequence encodes CASSPFDGDGNTIYF.

The rearrangement joins TRBV20-1 to TRBJ2-1, with D possibly being TRBD2 (6 bases). The CDR3 has 15 residues. Germline CDR1 DFQATT, CDR2 SNEGSKA (reference sequence). Deletions cut 1 base from V and 0 bases from J, with 10 bases between. DNA for the CDR3: TGCAGTGCTAGAGTCACCGGGAGCTCCTACAATGAGCAGTTCTTC. This gives the protein CSARVTGSSYNEQFF.

The CDR3 DNA sequence: TGCGCCAGCAGCTCGGGACAGTCTAGCAATCAGCCCCAGCATTTT. Translated: CASSSGQSSNQPQHF. The V gene is TRBV5-1, the J gene TRBJ1-5; 7 nucleotides agree with TRBD1. V trimming: 3 bases; J trimming: 0 bases; junction bases outside the gene matches: 3. The CDR3 sequence is 15 residues long. Germline CDR1 reads SGHRS; CDR2 reads YFSETQ.

The chain has TRBV4-3 and TRBJ2-7, with D perhaps being TRBD1 or TRBD2 (5 bases each). Between the trimmed V and J ends, which lost 0 bases and 5 bases, there was a span of 14 bases. The germline V gene has CDR1 LGHNA and CDR2 YSLEER. CDR3 length: 15 amino acids. CDR3 nucleotides: TGCGCCAGCAGCCAAGATGCCGGGACCCCCGACGAGCAGTACTTC. As protein: CASSQDAGTPDEQYF.

V gene TRBV3-1 combines with J gene TRBJ1-1, with TRBD1 identical over 8 bases. V was clipped by 7 bases and J by 3 bases; unmatched bases: 4. This CDR3 has 13 residues. Per germline, CDR1 LGHDT and CDR2 YNNKEL (reference sequence). CDR3 sequence (DNA): TGTGCCAGCATCTTGACAGGGGACACTGAAGCTTTCTTT. It codes for CASILTGDTEAFF.

The CDR3 DNA follows: TGTGCCTGGCGTTCCGGGACAGGGACAAAAGCTTTCTTT. This encodes CAWRSGTGTKAFF. The chain is built from TRBV30 and TRBJ1-1; 9 positions agree with TRBD1. Germline loops: CDR1 GTSNPN, CDR2 SVGIG (reference sequence). This CDR3 contains 13 residues. The junction had 10 bases not matched to a gene; V was cut back by 5 bases and J by 9 bases. Full variable domain (rest looked up from reference TRBV30 and TRBJ1-1): SQTIHQWPATLVQPVGSPLSLECTVEGTSNPNLYWYRQAAGRGLQLLFYSVGIGQISSEVPQNLSASRPQDRQFILSSKKLLLSDSGFYLCAWRSGTGTKAFFGQGTRLTVV.

This clonotype has a single count. This chain connects TRBV19 to TRBJ2-2; 8 nucleotides match TRBD2. Germline trimming cut 4 bases from V and 6 bases from J; bases unmatched to any gene: 10. The CDR3 has 16 residues. Germline V gene data show CDR1 as LNHDA and CDR2 as SQIVND (reference sequence). The CDR3 sequence is CASSKSAGGSAGELFF. The CDR3 nucleotides are TGTGCCAGTAGTAAGTCGGCGGGAGGCTCAGCCGGGGAGCTGTTTTTT.

The chain has TRBV20-1 and TRBJ1-4, with 7 bases matching TRBD1. V shed 4 bases, J shed 7 bases, and the junction held 6 bases outside the gene matches. The CDR3 has 13 amino acids. Germline V gene data show CDR1 as DFQATT and CDR2 as SNEGSKA (reference sequence). The CDR3 protein is CSANRGGAEKLFF. For the CDR3, the DNA is TGCAGTGCTAACAGGGGTGGGGCTGAAAAACTGTTTTTT.

The V and J genes are TRBV29-1 and TRBJ2-3; either TRBD1 or TRBD2 may fit D (5 bases each). The CDR3 has 16 residues. In germline, CDR1 is SQVTM, CDR2 ANQGSEA. V lost 3 bases and J lost 2, with 18 bases in between. CDR3 sequence reads: CSVDEAQGAHTDTQYF. In DNA form, the CDR3 reads TGCAGCGTTGATGAAGCCCAGGGAGCCCACACAGATACGCAGTATTTT.

This rearrangement joins TRBV6-5 to TRBJ1-5; unclear D gene. Trimming removed 7 bases from V and 1 base from J, with 11 bases in between. The CDR3 runs to 14 residues. Germline V lookup: CDR1 MNHEY, CDR2 SVGAGI. CDR3 residues: CASNPFQSNQPQHF. For the CDR3, the DNA is TGTGCCAGCAATCCGTTTCAGAGCAATCAGCCCCAGCATTTT.

The chain has TRBV10-3 and TRBJ1-2; 8 nucleotides align to TRBD1. CDR1 and CDR2 (germline): ENHRY, SYGVKD. This CDR3 spans 15 amino acids. The trim removed 4 bases at V and 2 bases at J, leaving 6 bases unmatched. The CDR3 bases are TGTGCCATCAGTGGGGGACAGGTAGCAAACTATGGCTACACCTTC. Residues: CAISGGQVANYGYTF.

This rearrangement joins TRBV5-8 to TRBJ2-1, with TRBD2 matching 7 bases. Germline V gene sequence: CDR1 SGHTS, CDR2 YDEGEE. V lost 0 bases, J lost 3 bases, and 6 bases stayed unmatched. The CDR3 is 16 amino acids. DNA for the CDR3: TGTGCCAGCAGCTTGGGATGGCGGGAGCTCTACAATGAGCAGTTCTTC. Protein: CASSLGWRELYNEQFF.

The V and J genes are TRBV3-1 and TRBJ1-5; D gene unclear. The CDR3 is made up of 12 amino acids. The V gene's germline CDR1 is LGHDT and CDR2 YNNKEL (reference sequence). The V end was cut by 0 bases, the J end by 4 bases, with 1 base between. The CDR3 DNA is TGTGCCAGCAGCCAAGAAAATCAGCCCCAGCATTTT. Translating it yields CASSQENQPQHF.

The V call is TRBV3-1, the J call TRBJ1-6; TRBD1 agrees at 8 bases. Germline V CDR1 and CDR2: LGHDT, YNNKEL (reference sequence). J lost 7 bases, V lost 0 bases, and 2 bases had no gene match. This CDR3 is 15 amino acids long. The CDR3 nucleotides are TGTGCCAGCAGCCAAGATGGACAGGGCAATTCACCCCTCCACTTT. Its translation: CASSQDGQGNSPLHF.

The rearrangement joins TRBV6-6 to TRBJ2-1; 8 bases fit TRBD2. The germline V gene encodes CDR1 MNHNY and CDR2 SVGAGI (reference sequence). V lost 7 bases to trimming and J lost 6 bases; unmatched junction nucleotides: 5. This CDR3 spans 13 amino acids. The CDR3 loop reads CASKPGGVNEQFF. As DNA, the CDR3 is TGTGCCAGCAAACCGGGAGGGGTCAATGAGCAGTTCTTC.

The chain combines TRBV6-5 with TRBJ2-7, with TRBD1 identical over 8 bases. V lost 2 bases, J lost 0 bases, and 3 bases stayed unmatched. Germline assignment: CDR1 MNHEY and CDR2 SVGAGI. This CDR3 is 15 amino acids long. Written as DNA, the CDR3 is TGTGCCAGCAGTTACGGGACAGGCTACTCCTACGAGCAGTACTTC. This translates into CASSYGTGYSYEQYF.

The V gene is TRBV9, the J gene TRBJ2-1; D may match TRBD1 or TRBD2 (6 bases each). Germline-derived CDR1 and CDR2 are SGDLS and YYNGEE. The V and J ends lost 3 bases and 7 bases respectively, with 11 bases between them. CDR3 length: 13 residues. This chain's CDR3 is CASSARGPNEQFF. CDR3 nucleotides: TGTGCCAGCAGCGCCCGGGGGCCGAATGAGCAGTTCTTC.

The rearrangement uses TRBV5-1 and TRBJ1-2; TRBD1 matches at 9 bases. With 4 bases clipped from V and 8 bases from J, the junction kept 6 bases outside the gene matches. Germline V gene data show CDR1 as SGHRS and CDR2 as YFSETQ. The CDR3 extends over 13 amino acids. CDR3 in DNA: TGCGCCAGCAGCCAGGGACAGGGAAACGGCTACACCTTC. The encoded protein is CASSQGQGNGYTF.

The genes are TRBV9 and TRBJ2-1; D gene ambiguous. The germline V gene has CDR1 SGDLS and CDR2 YYNGEE. Trimming removed 1 base from V and 8 bases from J, with 10 bases in between. The CDR3 sequence is 13 residues long. CDR3 in amino acids: CASSVLIRDEQFF. Here the CDR3 DNA reads TGTGCCAGCAGCGTATTAATCCGAGATGAGCAGTTCTTC.